The 7 T cell receptor beta chains listed next were all sequenced from one sample in a study of T-cell reconstitution after alpha-beta-depleted transplantation in children. TCRbeta library construction was performed incorporating unique molecular identifiers. One entry per CDR3 protein, called by TCRdb with MiXCR from the PCR reads. The table has roughly 120,000 distinct CDR3 sequences, approximately 10% seen once. Sequences were derived from PBMCs, sampled before TCRalphabeta/CD19-depleted stem cell transplant. The receptor set was obtained from a boy aged 2 to 9 with acute lymphoblastic leukemia, due to receive a stem cell transplant.

CDR3 DNA: TGCGCCAGCAGCTTCGACAGGGGTATTGTCAATGAGCAGTTCTTC. Amino acid sequence: CASSFDRGIVNEQFF. V is TRBV5-1 and J is TRBJ2-1, with 8 bases aligning to TRBD1. V lost 2 bases to trimming and J lost 6 bases; unmatched junction nucleotides: 7. The CDR3 is made up of 15 amino acids. Looked up from germline, CDR1 is SGHRS and CDR2 is YFSETQ.

The chain links TRBV6-1 to TRBJ2-7; the D gene is possibly TRBD1 (6 bases). Germline V lookup: CDR1 MNHNS, CDR2 SASEGT. The V gene lost 11 bases and the J gene lost 6 bases, with 20 bases spanning the gap. The CDR3 sequence is 13 residues long. The DNA for the CDR3 is TGTGCCGAGTCCGAGGACAGCGTGAGCGAGCAGTACTTC. Translated, it gives CAESEDSVSEQYF.

The genes are TRBV20-1 and TRBJ1-2, with 7 positions matching TRBD1. V lost 3 bases and J lost 4; bases outside the gene matches: 8. The CDR3 is 14 residues long. Germline V gene lookup returns CDR1 DFQATT and CDR2 SNEGSKA (reference sequence). The CDR3 reads CSARQGERVYGYTF. In DNA form, the CDR3 reads TGCAGTGCTAGGCAGGGGGAGAGGGTCTATGGCTACACCTTC.

The chain recombines TRBV20-1 with TRBJ2-1, with 8 bases lining up with TRBD1. The V segment lost 6 bases and the J segment 4 bases; nucleotides outside the gene matches: 11. From germline, CDR1 is DFQATT and CDR2 SNEGSKA (reference sequence). The CDR3 runs 15 residues. CDR3 protein: CSAENRDRSYNEQFF. The CDR3 DNA is TGCAGTGCGGAAAACCGGGACAGGAGTTACAATGAGCAGTTCTTC.

In this sample, this clonotype turned up a few times. V usage is TRBV5-1 and J usage is TRBJ1-1; no definite D call. Germline V CDR1 and CDR2: SGHRS, YFSETQ. V shed 4 bases and J shed 2 bases, with 12 bases lying between them. The CDR3 runs 14 residues. CDR3 protein: CASSPQAANTEAFF. CDR3 coding DNA: TGCGCCAGCAGCCCCCAGGCAGCTAACACTGAAGCTTTCTTT. Combining the CDR3 with reference TRBV5-1 and TRBJ1-1 gives the whole variable domain KAGVTQTPRYLIKTRGQQVTLSCSPISGHRSVSWYQQTPGQGLQFLFEYFSETQRNKGNFPGRFSGRQFSNSRSEMNVSTLELGDSALYLCASSPQAANTEAFFGQGTRLTVV.

The V and J genes are TRBV12-3 or TRBV12-4 and TRBJ2-7, with D unclear. V was cut by 2 bases and J by 0 bases, with 8 bases left in between. The CDR3 totals 14 residues. As DNA, the CDR3 is TGTGCCAGCAGTTTATTTGTCTACTCCTACGAGCAGTACTTC. The encoded protein is CASSLFVYSYEQYF.

This clonotype was counted at least ten times. This sequence joins TRBV5-1 and TRBJ2-2; D is uncertain. Deletions cut 4 bases from V and 3 bases from J, with 13 bases between. Germline values: CDR1 SGHRS, CDR2 YFSETQ. This CDR3 comprises 15 residues. The DNA for the CDR3 is TGCGCCAGCAGCGCCGACCGCCCCTACACCGGGGAGCTGTTTTTT. This sequence encodes CASSADRPYTGELFF.